This TCR beta chain was observed in a study of blood T cells in healthy people across ages. The study's findings and limits: Naive CD4+ cells and diversity were both higher in long-lived donors than in aged donors.

This clonotype was seen only a few times. The antigen is undetermined. Together with a sample-barcoded 5' primer, a J-beta primer mix was included in a second PCR lasting about 7 to 11 cycles. TCRdb reanalysed the 5' RACE reads using MiXCR and keeps one entry per CDR3 protein. The sample consists of about 1.4 million distinct CDR3 sequences, approximately 59% of them appearing once. The V and J ends lost 4 bases and 5 bases, in that order; junction bases with no gene match: 7. Per germline, CDR1 WNHNN and CDR2 SYGVQD (reference sequence). CDR3 length: 15 residues. The origin of this receptor is a man aged 18 to 35 in good health. Sequences were obtained from blood. The genes are TRBV10-1 and TRBJ2-7; TRBD2 aligns across 11 bases. DNA for the CDR3: TGCGCCAGCAGTGCCGTACTAGCGGGGGAGCACGAGCAGTACTTC. Protein sequence: CASSAVLAGEHEQYF.